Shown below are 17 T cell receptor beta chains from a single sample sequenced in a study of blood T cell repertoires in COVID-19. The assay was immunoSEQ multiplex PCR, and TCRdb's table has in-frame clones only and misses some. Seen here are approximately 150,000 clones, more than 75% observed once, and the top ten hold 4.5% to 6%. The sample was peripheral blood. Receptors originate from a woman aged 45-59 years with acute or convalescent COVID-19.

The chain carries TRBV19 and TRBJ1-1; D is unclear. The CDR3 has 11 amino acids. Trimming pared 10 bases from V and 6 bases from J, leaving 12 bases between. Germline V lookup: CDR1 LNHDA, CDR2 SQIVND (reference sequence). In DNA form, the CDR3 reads TGTGCCACTGTTCTTTCGGCTGAAGCTTTCTTT. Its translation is CATVLSAEAFF.

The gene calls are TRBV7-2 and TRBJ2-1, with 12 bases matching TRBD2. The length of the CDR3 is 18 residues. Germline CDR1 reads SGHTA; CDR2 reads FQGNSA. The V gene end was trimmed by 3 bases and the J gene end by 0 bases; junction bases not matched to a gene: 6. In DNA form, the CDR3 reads TGTGCCAGCAGCTTCGGACTAGCGGGGCGCAGCTCCTACAATGAGCAGTTCTTC. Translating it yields CASSFGLAGRSSYNEQFF.

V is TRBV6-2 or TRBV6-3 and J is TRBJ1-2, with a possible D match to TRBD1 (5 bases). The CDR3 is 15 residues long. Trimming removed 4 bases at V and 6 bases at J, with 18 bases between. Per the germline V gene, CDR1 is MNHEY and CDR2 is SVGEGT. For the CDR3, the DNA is TGTGCCAGCAGTTCCACAGGAGGGACGTTGAATGGCTACACCTTC. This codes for CASSSTGGTLNGYTF.

This CDR3 reads CASSTGQGEPLHF. CDR3 bases: TGTGCCAGCAGCACAGGACAGGGGGAACCCCTCCACTTT. This sequence joins TRBV7-3 and TRBJ1-6, with 10 nucleotides matching TRBD1. This CDR3 is built from 13 residues. Germline values: CDR1 SGHTA, CDR2 FQGTGA. V lost 5 bases and J lost 12; bases outside the gene matches: 4.

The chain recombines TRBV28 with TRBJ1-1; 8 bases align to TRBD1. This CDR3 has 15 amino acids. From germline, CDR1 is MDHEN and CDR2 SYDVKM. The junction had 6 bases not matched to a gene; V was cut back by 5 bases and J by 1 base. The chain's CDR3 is CASSLAGTGNTEAFF. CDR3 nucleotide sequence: TGTGCCAGCAGTCTAGCCGGGACAGGGAACACTGAAGCTTTCTTT.

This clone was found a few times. CDR3 sequence reads: CASLGGGPNTQYF. Here the CDR3 DNA reads TGTGCCAGCCTAGGGGGGGGGCCAAATACGCAGTATTTT. V gene TRBV19 combines with J gene TRBJ2-3; possible D gene TRBD2, 7 bases. Looked up from germline, CDR1 is LNHDA and CDR2 is SQIVND (reference sequence). Trimming took off 9 bases at V and 7 bases at J, with 17 bases between the two ends. This CDR3 comprises 13 residues.

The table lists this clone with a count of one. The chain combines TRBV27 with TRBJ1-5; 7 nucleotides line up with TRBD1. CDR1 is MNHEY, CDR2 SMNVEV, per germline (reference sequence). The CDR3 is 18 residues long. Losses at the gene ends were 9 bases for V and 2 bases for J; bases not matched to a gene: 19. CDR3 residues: CARDPTIDRESGNQPQHF. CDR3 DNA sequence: TGTGCCAGAGATCCTACAATTGACAGGGAATCTGGCAATCAGCCCCAGCATTTT.

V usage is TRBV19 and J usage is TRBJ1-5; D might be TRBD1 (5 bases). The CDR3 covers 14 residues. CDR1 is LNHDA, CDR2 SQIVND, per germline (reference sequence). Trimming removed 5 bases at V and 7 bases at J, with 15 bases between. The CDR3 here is CASSVGDWRQPQHF. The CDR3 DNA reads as TGTGCCAGTAGTGTCGGGGACTGGAGGCAGCCCCAGCATTTT.

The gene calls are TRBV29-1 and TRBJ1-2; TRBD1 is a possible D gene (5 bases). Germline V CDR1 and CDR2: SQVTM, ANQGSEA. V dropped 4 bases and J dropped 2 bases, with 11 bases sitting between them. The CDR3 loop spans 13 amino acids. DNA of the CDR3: TGCAGCGTTGGGGTGGCAGGGAACTATGGCTACACCTTC. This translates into CSVGVAGNYGYTF.

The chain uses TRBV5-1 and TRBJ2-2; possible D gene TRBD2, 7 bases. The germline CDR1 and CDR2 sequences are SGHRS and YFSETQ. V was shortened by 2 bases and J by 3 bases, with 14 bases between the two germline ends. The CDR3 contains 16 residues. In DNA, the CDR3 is TGCGCCAGCAGCTTCCCTGAGGGGGGGGACACCGGGGAGCTGTTTTTT. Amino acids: CASSFPEGGDTGELFF.

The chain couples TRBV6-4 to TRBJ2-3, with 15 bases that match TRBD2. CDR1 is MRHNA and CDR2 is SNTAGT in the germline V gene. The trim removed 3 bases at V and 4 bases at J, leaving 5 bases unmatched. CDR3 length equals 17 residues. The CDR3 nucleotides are TGTGCCAGCAGTGAGGGACTAGCGGGGGGAGCAGCAGATACGCAGTATTTT. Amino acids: CASSEGLAGGAADTQYF.

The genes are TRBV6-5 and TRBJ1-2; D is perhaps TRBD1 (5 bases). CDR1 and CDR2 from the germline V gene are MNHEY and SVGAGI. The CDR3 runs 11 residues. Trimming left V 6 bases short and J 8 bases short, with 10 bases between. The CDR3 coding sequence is TGTGCCAGCAGCCAGGGTTTAGGCTACACCTTC. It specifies CASSQGLGYTF.

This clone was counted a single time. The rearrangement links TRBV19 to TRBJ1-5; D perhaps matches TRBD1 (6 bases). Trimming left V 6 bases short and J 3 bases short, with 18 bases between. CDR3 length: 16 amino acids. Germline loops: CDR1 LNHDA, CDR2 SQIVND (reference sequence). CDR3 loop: CASSPKSGGYNQPQHF. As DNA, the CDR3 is TGTGCCAGTAGCCCAAAAAGTGGGGGCTACAATCAGCCCCAGCATTTT.

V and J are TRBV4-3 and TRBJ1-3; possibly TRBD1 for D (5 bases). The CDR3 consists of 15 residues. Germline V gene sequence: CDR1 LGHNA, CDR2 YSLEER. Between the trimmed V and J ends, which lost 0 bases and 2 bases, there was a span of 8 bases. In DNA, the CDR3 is TGCGCCAGCAGCCAAGATGGGGGGGCTGGAAACACCATATATTTT. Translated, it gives CASSQDGGAGNTIYF.

The CDR3 here is CASGGGATGNTIYF. The DNA of the CDR3 is TGTGCCAGCGGCGGGGGGGCGACTGGAAACACCATATATTTT. This rearrangement joins TRBV27 to TRBJ1-3; TRBD1 might be the D (6 bases). CDR1 is MNHEY, CDR2 SMNVEV, per germline (reference sequence). The CDR3 consists of 14 residues. The V and J ends lost 8 bases and 2 bases respectively, with 13 bases between them.

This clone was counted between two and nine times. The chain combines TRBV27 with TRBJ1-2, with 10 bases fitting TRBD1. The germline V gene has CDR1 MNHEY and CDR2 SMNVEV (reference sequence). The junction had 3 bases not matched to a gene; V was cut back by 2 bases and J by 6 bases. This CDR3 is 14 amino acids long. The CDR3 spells CASSLLGQGDGYTF. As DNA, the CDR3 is TGTGCCAGCAGTTTACTCGGACAGGGGGATGGCTACACCTTC.

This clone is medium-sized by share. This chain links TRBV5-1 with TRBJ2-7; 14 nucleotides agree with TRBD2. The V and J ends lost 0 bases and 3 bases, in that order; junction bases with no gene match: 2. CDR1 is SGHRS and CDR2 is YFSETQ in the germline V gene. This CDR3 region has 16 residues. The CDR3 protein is CASSLAGTSGGYEQYF. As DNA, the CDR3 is TGCGCCAGCAGCTTGGCCGGGACTAGCGGGGGCTACGAGCAGTACTTC. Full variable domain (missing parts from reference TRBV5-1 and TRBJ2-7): KAGVTQTPRYLIKTRGQQVTLSCSPISGHRSVSWYQQTPGQGLQFLFEYFSETQRNKGNFPGRFSGRQFSNSRSEMNVSTLELGDSALYLCASSLAGTSGGYEQYFGPGTRLTVT.